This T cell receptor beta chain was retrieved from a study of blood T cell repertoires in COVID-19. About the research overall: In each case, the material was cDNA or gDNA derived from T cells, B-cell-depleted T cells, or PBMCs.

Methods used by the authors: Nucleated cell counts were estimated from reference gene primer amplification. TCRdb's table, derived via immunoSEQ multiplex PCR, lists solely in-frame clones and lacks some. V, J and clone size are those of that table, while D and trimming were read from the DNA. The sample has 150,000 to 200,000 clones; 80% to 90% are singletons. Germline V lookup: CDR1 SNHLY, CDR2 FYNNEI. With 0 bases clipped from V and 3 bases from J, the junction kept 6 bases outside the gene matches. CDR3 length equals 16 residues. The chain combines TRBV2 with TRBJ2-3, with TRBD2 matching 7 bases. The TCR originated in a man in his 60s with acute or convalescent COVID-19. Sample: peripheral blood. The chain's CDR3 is CASSEARPGGTDTQYF. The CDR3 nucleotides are TGTGCCAGCAGTGAAGCGCGGCCGGGGGGTACAGATACGCAGTATTTT.